The clone carrying this T cell receptor (beta chain) was seen more than once but under ten times. Its target is not known. The record originates from a study of post-analysis software for immune sequencing data. For the study at large: Both relapsing-remitting and secondary progressive multiple sclerosis featured among the disease courses, as did progressive-relapsing multiple sclerosis. Findings and caveats of the study: Normalized Chao1 diversity in multiple sclerosis patients fell significantly below that of controls. TRBV5-6, TRBV5-1 and TRBV20-1 were among several TRBV segments more frequent in patients than controls.

Carried by the TCR beta cDNA libraries were unique molecular identifiers. TCRdb re-derived calls from the PCR reads in MiXCR, one entry per CDR3 protein. The sample carries under 650,000 distinct CDR3 sequences, 44% recorded once. V was cut by 11 bases and J by 5 bases, with 22 bases left in between. Germline values: CDR1 ENHRY, CDR2 SYGVKD. This CDR3 comprises 14 residues. This chain uses TRBV10-3 with TRBJ2-7, with a possible D match to TRBD2 (6 bases). Sequenced: blood. The receptor was derived from a girl aged 5-17 years with multiple sclerosis. This chain's CDR3 is CAAGGRLASHEQYF. CDR3 DNA sequence: TGTGCCGCTGGGGGGAGGCTAGCGAGTCACGAGCAGTACTTC.